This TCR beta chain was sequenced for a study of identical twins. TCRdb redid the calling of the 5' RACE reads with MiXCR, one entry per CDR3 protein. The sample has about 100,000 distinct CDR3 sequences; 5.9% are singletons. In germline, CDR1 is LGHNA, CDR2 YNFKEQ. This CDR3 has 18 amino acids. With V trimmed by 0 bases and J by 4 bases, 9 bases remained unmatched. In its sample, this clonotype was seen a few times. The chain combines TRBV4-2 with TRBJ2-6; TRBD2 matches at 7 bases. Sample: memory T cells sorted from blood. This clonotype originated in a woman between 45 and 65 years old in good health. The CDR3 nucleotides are TGTGCCAGCAGCCAAGAGCTGGGCGGGAGTGGCGGGGCCAACGTCCTGACTTTC. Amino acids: CASSQELGGSGGANVLTF.